These 28 T cell receptor beta chains were all obtained from the same sample, sequenced in a study of early T cells in non-severe SARS-CoV-2 infection. From the 5' RACE reads, TCRdb called clonotypes with MiXCR, one entry per CDR3 protein. Of some 66,000 distinct CDR3 sequences listed, under 15% are singletons. The sequenced sample was whole blood. These receptor sequences come from an adult who was a healthcare worker with PCR-confirmed SARS-CoV-2 infection or an uninfected control (not recorded which).

This clonotype was observed many times. This sequence joins TRBV18 and TRBJ2-5; D unresolved. The germline V and J ends were trimmed by 1 base and 5 bases, with 5 bases remaining between them. The germline V gene has CDR1 KGHSH and CDR2 LQKENI. CDR3 length: 12 amino acids. CDR3 sequence: CASSPLGETQYF. Here the CDR3 DNA reads TGTGCCAGCTCACCACTGGGGGAGACCCAGTACTTC.

This clonotype has more than one count but fewer than ten. The rearrangement links TRBV27 to TRBJ2-7; a possible D gene is TRBD1 (5 bases). V gave up 3 bases and J gave up 3 bases, with 9 bases separating them. The germline CDR1 and CDR2 sequences are MNHEY and SMNVEV (reference sequence). The CDR3 runs to 13 residues. The CDR3 here is CASSFRDSYEQYF. CDR3 sequence (DNA): TGTGCCAGCAGTTTCCGCGACAGCTACGAGCAGTACTTC.

Ten or more counts support this clonotype. This chain uses TRBV20-1 with TRBJ1-1; TRBD1 is a possible D gene (5 bases). CDR1 and CDR2 (germline): DFQATT, SNEGSKA (reference sequence). The CDR3 spans 15 residues. With 0 bases removed from V and 1 base from J, the gap between germline ends came to 12 bases. For the CDR3, the DNA is TGCAGTGCTAGAGAAATGGGGACCGCGAACACTGAAGCTTTCTTT. It is translated as CSAREMGTANTEAFF.

There are many counts of this clonotype. The J gene is TRBJ2-1, the V gene TRBV20-1, with TRBD2 as a possible D gene (6 bases). The germline V gene encodes CDR1 DFQATT and CDR2 SNEGSKA (reference sequence). V gave up 3 bases and J gave up 6 bases, with 15 bases separating them. The CDR3 spans 14 residues. The CDR3 nucleotides read TGCAGTGCTAGTCGGGACTCCCTTGCCAATGAGCAGTTCTTC. Translated: CSASRDSLANEQFF.

This chain uses TRBV7-8 with TRBJ2-7; D tentatively reads TRBD1 or TRBD2 (5 bases each). There are 17 residues in the CDR3. The V and J ends lost 0 bases and 2 bases respectively, with 17 bases between them. The germline V gene encodes CDR1 SGHVS and CDR2 FQNEAQ. CDR3 DNA: TGTGCCAGCAGCTTAGCCCGAATGGGGGTAGGGGCCTACGAGCAGTACTTC. As protein: CASSLARMGVGAYEQYF.

This clonotype was recorded at least ten times. This rearrangement joins TRBV29-1 to TRBJ2-2, with D possibly being TRBD1 (6 bases). This CDR3 spans 15 amino acids. V lost 2 bases, J lost 4 bases, and 14 bases lay in between. Per germline, CDR1 SQVTM and CDR2 ANQGSEA. This CDR3 is CSVELTRGSTGELFF. Written as DNA, the CDR3 is TGCAGCGTTGAACTGACAAGGGGGTCCACCGGGGAGCTGTTTTTT.

Ten or more counts support this clonotype. The chain is built from TRBV5-6 and TRBJ1-5, with D maybe TRBD1 (5 bases). Germline values: CDR1 SGHDT, CDR2 YYEEEE. V lost 2 bases, J lost 4 bases, and 10 bases lay in between. This CDR3 has 14 residues. The DNA for the CDR3 is TGTGCCAGCAGCTTCTCGACAGAAAATCAGCCCCAGCATTTT. This translates into CASSFSTENQPQHF.

The CDR3: CSASPRTGANSPLHF. The CDR3 DNA sequence: TGCAGTGCTTCCCCACGGACAGGCGCTAATTCACCCCTCCACTTT. The chain is built from TRBV20-1 and TRBJ1-6, with 7 positions matching TRBD1. With V trimmed by 5 bases and J by 6 bases, 10 bases remained unmatched. The CDR3 covers 15 residues. CDR1 and CDR2 from the germline V gene are DFQATT and SNEGSKA (reference sequence).

This clonotype was detected ten times or more. The chain couples TRBV7-6 to TRBJ1-6; TRBD1 matches 9 bases. CDR1 is SGHVS and CDR2 is FNYEAQ in the germline V gene. This CDR3 has 15 amino acids. J gave up 6 bases and V 5 bases, and 5 bases lay outside the gene matches. CDR3 in DNA: TGTGCCAGCAGCGAGGGACAGGGATTTAATTCACCCCTCCACTTT. Protein product: CASSEGQGFNSPLHF.

Only a few counts were recorded for this clonotype. The rearrangement links TRBV4-3 to TRBJ2-5, with 7 bases identical to TRBD2. After removal of 3 bases from V and 8 bases from J, the junction contained 12 bases not matched to a gene. This CDR3 has 15 residues. CDR1 LGHNA and CDR2 YSLEER come from the germline V gene. The CDR3 is CASSQRVTSSGTQYF. The CDR3 coding sequence is TGCGCCAGCAGCCAGAGAGTTACGTCTAGCGGAACCCAGTACTTC.

J is TRBJ2-2 and V is TRBV7-9; D is perhaps TRBD2 (5 bases). The CDR3 totals 15 residues. The germline gives CDR1 SEHNR, CDR2 FQNEAQ (reference sequence). Trimming took off 4 bases at V and 4 bases at J, with 13 bases between the two ends. The CDR3: CASSYLTSSTGELFF. Written as DNA, the CDR3 is TGTGCCAGCAGCTACCTTACTAGTTCCACCGGGGAGCTGTTTTTT. Based on the CDR3 plus reference TRBV7-9 and TRBJ2-2, the full variable domain is DTGVSQNPRHKITKRGQNVTFRCDPISEHNRLYWYRQTLGQGPEFLTYFQNEAQLEKSRLLSDRFSAERPKGSFSTLEIQRTEQGDSAMYLCASSYLTSSTGELFFGEGSRLTVL.

The genes are TRBV29-1 and TRBJ1-4; D call uncertain. The CDR3 is 11 amino acids. Trimming removed 4 bases from V and 7 bases from J, with 7 bases in between. The germline V gene encodes CDR1 SQVTM and CDR2 ANQGSEA. The CDR3 sequence is CSVAKGEKLFF. The CDR3 nucleotides read TGCAGCGTTGCGAAAGGTGAAAAACTGTTTTTT.

J is TRBJ2-3 and V is TRBV6-2 or TRBV6-3; D is uncertain. Trimming took 6 bases from V and 5 from J, leaving 15 bases between them. The CDR3 spans 14 residues. Germline V gives CDR1 MNHEY, CDR2 SVGEGT. CDR3 amino acids: CASSPSSTVDTQYF. CDR3 nucleotides: TGTGCCAGCAGCCCTTCCTCGACGGTAGATACGCAGTATTTT.

This clonotype has ten or more counts. The V call is TRBV7-2, the J call TRBJ2-7; TRBD2 is a possible D gene (5 bases). Germline values: CDR1 SGHTA, CDR2 FQGNSA. The CDR3 is made up of 14 amino acids. Trimming took off 5 bases at V and 0 bases at J, with 11 bases between the two ends. The CDR3 nucleotides read TGTGCCAGCAGCGTCACTGGGAGCTCCTACGAGCAGTACTTC. It translates to CASSVTGSSYEQYF.

This clonotype has ten or more counts. The V gene is TRBV7-8, the J gene TRBJ2-1, with 7 bases aligning to TRBD2. The V gene's germline CDR1 is SGHVS and CDR2 FQNEAQ. This CDR3 is 13 amino acids long. V shed 4 bases and J 4 bases; nucleotides not matched to a gene: 1. The CDR3, as DNA: TGTGCCAGCAGCTCGGGGGGTTACAATGAGCAGTTCTTC. It translates to CASSSGGYNEQFF. Supplemented by reference TRBV7-8 and TRBJ2-1, the full variable domain reads GAGVSQSPRYKVAKRGQDVALRCDPISGHVSLFWYQQALGQGPEFLTYFQNEAQLDKSGLPSDRFFAERPEGSVSTLKIQRTQQEDSAVYLCASSSGGYNEQFFGPGTRLTVL.

This clonotype was recorded at least ten times. The rearrangement joins TRBV20-1 to TRBJ1-3; D unresolved. The CDR3 is 14 residues long. The germline V gene has CDR1 DFQATT and CDR2 SNEGSKA (reference sequence). V gave up 1 base and J gave up 0 bases, with 7 bases separating them. CDR3 region: CSARAVNSGNTIYF. In DNA form, the CDR3 reads TGCAGTGCTAGAGCCGTGAACTCTGGAAACACCATATATTTT.

This clonotype has a count of ten or more. The rearrangement uses TRBV10-3 and TRBJ2-7, with D perhaps matching TRBD2 (5 bases). Trimming took 0 bases from V and 7 from J, leaving 16 bases between them. CDR3 size: 15 residues. Germline assignment: CDR1 ENHRY and CDR2 SYGVKD. The CDR3, as DNA: TGTGCCATCAGTGAGTCAACATGGAACACGGGGGAGCAGTACTTC. Translation gives CAISESTWNTGEQYF.

At least ten counts were recorded for this clonotype. V is TRBV18 and J is TRBJ2-1; no reliable D call. CDR1 is KGHSH, CDR2 LQKENI, per germline. This CDR3 region has 14 residues. Between the trimmed V and J ends, which lost 1 base and 10 bases, there was a span of 14 bases. CDR3 amino acids: CASSPRTASFEQFF. The CDR3, as DNA: TGTGCCAGCTCACCACGGACCGCTTCTTTCGAGCAGTTCTTC.

The genes are TRBV6-6 and TRBJ1-1, with 11 bases that match TRBD1. The CDR3 length is 15 residues. Germline V lookup: CDR1 MNHNY, CDR2 SVGAGI (reference sequence). V lost 7 bases, J lost 6 bases, and 10 bases stayed unmatched. CDR3 protein: CASKTGGTGGPEAFF. The CDR3 DNA sequence: TGTGCCAGCAAAACTGGCGGGACAGGGGGTCCTGAAGCTTTCTTT.

This rearrangement joins TRBV5-1 to TRBJ2-3, with D possibly matching TRBD2 (5 bases). Trimming pared 1 base from V and 2 bases from J, leaving 14 bases between. Per germline, CDR1 SGHRS and CDR2 YFSETQ. The CDR3 has 16 residues. CDR3 sequence: CASSLRSGRSTDTQYF. The CDR3 DNA sequence: TGCGCCAGCAGCTTGAGATCGGGAAGATCCACAGATACGCAGTATTTT.

The chain uses TRBV28 and TRBJ2-7; D is ambiguous. In germline, CDR1 is MDHEN, CDR2 SYDVKM. There are 12 residues in the CDR3. V shed 7 bases and J shed 3 bases, with 10 bases lying between them. Here the CDR3 DNA reads TGTGCCAGCATGAAGGTCGGCTACGAGCAGTACTTC. It translates to CASMKVGYEQYF.

There are many counts of this clonotype. CDR3 region: CASSLAPGPGGAFF. The CDR3 nucleotides read TGTGCCAGCAGCTTAGCGCCGGGCCCAGGTGGAGCTTTCTTT. The gene calls are TRBV7-6 and TRBJ1-1; D not certain. CDR3 length: 14 amino acids. Germline loops: CDR1 SGHVS, CDR2 FNYEAQ. Trimming took off 0 bases at V and 10 bases at J, with 15 bases between the two ends. The entire variable domain, with the rest obtained from reference TRBV7-6 and TRBJ1-1, is as follows: GAGVSQSPRYKVTKRGQDVALRCDPISGHVSLYWYRQALGQGPEFLTYFNYEAQQDKSGLPNDRFSAERPEGSISTLTIQRTEQRDSAMYRCASSLAPGPGGAFFGQGTRLTVV.

In this sample, this clonotype turned up a few times. This chain uses TRBV5-4 with TRBJ2-5; 10 nucleotides agree with TRBD1. From germline, CDR1 is SGHNT and CDR2 YYREEE (reference sequence). Trimming cost V 4 bases and J 4 bases; bases outside gene matches: 10. The CDR3 is made up of 16 amino acids. For the CDR3, the DNA is TGTGCCAGCAGCGGACAGGGGGACGTGAGGGGAGAGACCCAGTACTTC. Its translation is CASSGQGDVRGETQYF.

This clonotype was counted only a few times. V is TRBV6-5 and J is TRBJ2-2, with D unresolved. Germline CDR1 MNHEY, CDR2 SVGAGI. The CDR3 is made up of 14 amino acids. V was pared by 8 bases and J by 0 bases, with 10 bases between. The CDR3 sequence is CASQDRTNTGELFF. Written as DNA, the CDR3 is TGTGCCAGCCAGGATAGAACGAACACCGGGGAGCTGTTTTTT.

This sequence joins TRBV12-3 or TRBV12-4 and TRBJ2-1, with D hard to call. V lost 5 bases to trimming and J lost 9 bases, with 17 bases between them. The CDR3 loop spans 14 amino acids. CDR3: CASSPLMTSVEQFF. The CDR3 DNA is TGTGCCAGCAGTCCCTTGATGACTTCGGTTGAGCAGTTCTTC.

This clonotype was picked up many times. The chain is built from TRBV20-1 and TRBJ1-3; a possible D gene is TRBD1 (6 bases). Germline CDR1 is DFQATT and CDR2 is SNEGSKA (reference sequence). There are 13 residues in the CDR3. CDR3 region: CGGQLVSGNTIYF. The DNA of the CDR3 is TGCGGTGGACAGTTAGTCTCTGGAAACACCATATATTTT.

This clonotype was observed at least ten times. The V call is TRBV24-1, the J call TRBJ2-2; D perhaps matches TRBD2 (5 bases). The CDR3 is 13 residues long. The germline V gene has CDR1 KGHDR and CDR2 SFDVKD. Trimming cost V 4 bases and J 8 bases, with 10 bases left between them. This CDR3 reads CATSELVPGELFF. The CDR3 DNA follows: TGTGCCACCAGTGAACTAGTCCCGGGGGAGCTGTTTTTT.

The genes are TRBV7-9 and TRBJ1-6; D possibly corresponds to TRBD1 (6 bases). CDR3 length equals 16 residues. With 5 bases removed from V and 10 bases from J, the gap between germline ends came to 21 bases. Germline CDR1 reads SEHNR; CDR2 reads FQNEAQ (reference sequence). The CDR3 region is CASSVYRGGKESPLHF. In DNA, the CDR3 is TGTGCCAGCAGCGTGTACCGGGGGGGCAAAGAATCACCCCTCCACTTT.